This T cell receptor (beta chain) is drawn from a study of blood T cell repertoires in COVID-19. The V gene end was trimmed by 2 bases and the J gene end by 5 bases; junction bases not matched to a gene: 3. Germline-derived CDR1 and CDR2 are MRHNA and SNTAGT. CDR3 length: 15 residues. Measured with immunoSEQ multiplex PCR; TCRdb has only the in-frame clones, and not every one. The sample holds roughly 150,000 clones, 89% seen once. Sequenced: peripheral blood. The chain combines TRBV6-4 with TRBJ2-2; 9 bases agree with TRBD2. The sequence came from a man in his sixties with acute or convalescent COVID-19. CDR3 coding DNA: TGTGCCAGCAGTGACAGGCTAGCGGGAACCGGGGAGCTGTTTTTT. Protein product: CASSDRLAGTGELFF.